The present TCR beta chain was sequenced within a study of cytomegalovirus exposure and HLA in healthy donors (dated by TCRdb to about 2017). Turning to the overall study: In an earlier analysis of around 540 of the donors, roughly 300 Gb of sequence data and 95 million to 130 million unique TCR beta sequences from about 179 million T cells were reported. Rather than using new phenotypic data, the later analysis identified candidate immune exposures from TCR beta sequences and from how often those sequences occurred across donors. A separate validation cohort of roughly 120 different subjects was used in addition to the 666-subject first cohort. High-throughput TCR immunosequencing, statistical association of individual TCRs with disease status, and machine learning were combined to predict cytomegalovirus infection status. Every repertoire in the discovery cohort had been generated on one and the same sequencing platform. Among about 400 genotyped donors of the cohort, an average of roughly 230,000 unique TCR beta nucleotide sequences was sequenced per donor, of which 15% to 20% were non-productive. Donor age, sex, ethnicity and CMV serostatus were collected together with the repertoire data. About five DR-DQ haplotypes were treated as single units for association and clustering because of strong linkage in the cohort. A later genetic analysis took genome-wide SNP genotypes for about three fifths of the roughly 700 donors and used that subset as a discovery cohort. The genetic ancestry cluster associated with self-reported Caucasian donors included 81% of the roughly 360 genotyped donors. Both class I and class II loci were covered by HLA typing, at four-digit resolution. Approximately 300 gigabases of sequencing data and roughly 81 million unique TCR sequences made up an early release that covered under 750 HLA-typed donors. Typing coverage varied by locus: about 620-630 donors for A, B, C, DRB1 and DQB1; more than 500 for DQA1; more than 600 for DPA1; more than 450 for DPB1. An earlier analysis of 587 of the donors used high-throughput TCR beta sequencing to judge whether each TCR beta V gene segment behaved as functional or pseudogenic. The study profiled the T cell repertoires of under 850 subjects by immunosequencing and related them to cytomegalovirus serostatus. The study was designed to test whether signatures of past pathogen exposure could be identified by cataloging public T cell receptors. To study patterns of TCR occurrence, a later analysis re-analyzed previously published TCR beta repertoires from several hundred donors and added high-resolution HLA genotyping.

Broader findings and caveats from the paper: The cohort was sequenced for TCR beta chains only, and without alpha or paired-chain data the features that could be detected were limited. In the study, about 150 TCR beta chains were listed as associated with cytomegalovirus. Immune exposure information for the cohort was limited to CMV serostatus. Correlated functional status among segregating V segments might be attributable to linkage disequilibrium, but an unknown experimental factor could not be ruled out. A group of highly shared sequence variants was considered likely to be a technical artifact of the sequencing pipeline. An association between a missense DCLRE1C variant and V-gene and J-gene trimming of TCR beta chains was found in a later genetic analysis and replicated in an independent cohort. It was suggested by the authors that the approach could potentially be generalized to other disease states and immunological phenotypes. The earlier analysis of almost 600 of the donors excluded 15 to 20 rarely observed V segments, including chromosome 9 orphons, because counts were too low. A few of the identified cytomegalovirus-associated TCR beta chains were confirmed in vitro to be specific for cytomegalovirus antigens. A further reported finding was that TCR beta sequences accurately predicted the HLA-A and HLA-B alleles for most subjects in the first cohort. A later genetic analysis reported fewer N-insertions in productive TCRs among donors in an Asian-associated ancestry cluster than the roughly 720-donor mean. Roughly uniform sequencing depth across donors was assumed in presence/absence analyses, although this assumption may not hold. Some IMGT-functional V segments, including TRBV6-2 and TRBV6-3, could not be told apart with the 87-base-pair reads, so those segments were excluded. When HLA alleles, especially DR and DQ, strongly co-occurred, attributing TCR associations to individual alleles was difficult. Specific HLA alleles were associated with 16,951 TCR beta sequences at a false discovery rate of 0.05 in a later analysis. Because HLA typing was missing for some donors at each locus, association tests included only the typed subset. Several of the top co-occurrence clusters appeared to be linked to parvovirus B19, influenza, CMV and Epstein-Barr virus, according to a later analysis. An earlier analysis of around 600 of the donors showed that most TCR beta V segments appeared in productive rearrangements either about 87% or about 30% of the time, which broadly matched IMGT annotations. In both the original and validation cohorts, the classifier was reported to diagnose cytomegalovirus status with high specificity and sensitivity. A later analysis found that HLA-associated TCR beta chains were more clonally expanded and had lower generation probabilities than equally common non-associated chains. In a later analysis, TCR association rates were found to vary across HLA loci, with the most associated TCRs seen for DRB1 alleles and the fewest for HLA-C alleles. Most TCR sequences were seen in very few donors, while some public TCRs were found in many individuals. Most CMV-associated TCR beta chains appeared to be HLA-restricted in a later analysis, and the HLA associations seemed to be driven largely by CMV exposure.

V is cut by 7 bases and J by 3 bases, and the space between the germline ends is 16 bases. Spanning cysteine to phenylalanine, the CDR3 consists of 14 amino acids. Only the CDR3 DNA stays, 42 bases, in frame from base 1. In the germline V gene, CDR1 corresponds to MNHEY and CDR2 to SVGAGI. Points on this clone: Its antigen is not yet known. No base-level quality is on record; no much larger clone is a single base apart.

The method behind the library was the immunoSEQ multiplex PCR assay. A mixture of 60 forward primers for TCR Vbeta segments and 13 reverse primers for TCR Jbeta segments was used in the multiplex PCR. Amplification of the CDR3 region of rearranged TCR beta genes was performed with a multiplex PCR assay on genomic DNA. The amplified TCR beta libraries were sequenced on the Illumina HiSeq System as 87-base-pair reads. The paper's processing steps were these. Across the 500 to 750 repertoires, a later analysis counted tens of millions of unique TCR beta chains, roughly 11 million of which were shared by at least two donors. Raw reads were error-corrected and collapsed into unique sequences by a nearest-neighbor algorithm in which closely related sequences were merged to remove PCR and sequencing errors. Alignment of CDR3 sequences to IMGT reference sequences was used to assign V, D and J gene segments. For a sequence to be retained, a match of at least six nucleotides to both a V gene segment and a J gene segment was required. A rearrangement counted as productive if the CDR3 had no stop codons and remained in frame with V and J, and every other rearrangement counted as non-productive. CDR3 was defined by IMGT convention, running from the second conserved V-encoded cysteine to the conserved J-encoded phenylalanine. The earlier analysis of some 540 of the donors excluded any sequence lacking an unambiguous match to a single V gene segment. In an earlier analysis of several hundred of the donors, a V segment was called functional when productive rearrangements were above 56.7%, and segregating when the standard deviation between donors exceeded 5%. A statistical classification framework was built for diagnosing cytomegalovirus status from the catalog of TCR beta chain sequences. A later analysis assigned V and J genes by comparing TCR nucleotide sequences with IMGT/GENE-DB human TR gene sequences. In a later analysis, CDR3 sequences and most-parsimonious VDJ recombination scenarios were assigned using the TCRdist pipeline. In a later analysis, each TCR beta chain was defined by its CDR3 amino acid sequence together with its V-gene family, and reads without a unique V-gene family were excluded. In a later analysis, fewer than 600 highly shared, low-generation-probability nucleotide sequences were removed to address suspected cross-contamination and a sequencing artifact. For each public chain, a later analysis derived a clonal expansion index from normalized ranks of inferred template counts within each repertoire. In a later analysis, generation probabilities were computed using a VDJ recombination model fitted to out-of-frame rearrangements, and the results were checked against IGoR. A later analysis scored TCR-TCR, TCR-HLA and TCR-CMV co-occurrence with hypergeometric tests, applying a repertoire-size bias correction to TCR pairs. To estimate false discovery rates, a later analysis permuted the HLA or CMV assignments 20 times. In a later analysis, co-occurring TCRs were grouped using DBSCAN, with TCRdist sequence similarity added in when clustering inside HLA-allele-positive subsets. Repertoires with fewer than 30,000 or more than 120,000 public chains, plus five repertoires with anomalous nucleotide sharing, were excluded from co-occurrence clustering. The table comes from immuneACCESS by way of TCRdb, which keeps in-frame sequences with V and J called. Part of the clones is missing from these tables; in studies checked, under half for an unresolved V gene and the rest for unknown reasons. V and J calls and clone size come straight from that table; D and trimming were deduced from the DNA. The sample table contains around 80,000 clones; only one count was recorded for approximately 60% of them. The leading ten clones occupy roughly 4.5% of the sample.

The cohort consisted of 670 or so healthy bone marrow donors. At the time of sampling, every cohort member was nominally healthy, though immune exposures that went unrecorded were likely present. The donor was CMV seropositive and was included in the group of approximately 300 seropositive cohort members. Every donor gave a peripheral blood sample, and the peripheral blood mononuclear cells from that sample were used for TCR beta sequencing. Genomic DNA extraction from the blood cell samples was performed with the Qiagen DNeasy Blood Extraction Kit. The TCR comes from a male donor in good health and CMV-seropositive. Recombination linked TRBV6-5 to TRBJ2-7; matching of 5 bases hints at TRBD2 as the D gene. The source material was PBMCs. In nucleotides, the sequence is TGTGCCAGCACCCTAGGTCCAGGACTCTACGAGCAGTACTTC. Its translation is CASTLGPGLYEQYF.